This passage covers 32 T cell receptor beta chains from one sample sequenced in a study of cytotoxic CD8 clonotypes in ibrutinib-treated CLL. Using immunoSEQ multiplex PCR, the repertoire was profiled, and TCRdb retains in-frame clones only, with some absent. The sample holds almost 250,000 clones, around 70% seen once. The specimen was PBMCs, collected after 24 months of ibrutinib treatment. These receptors all stem from a human donor with chronic lymphocytic leukemia.

This sequence joins TRBV15 and TRBJ2-7; TRBD2 agrees at 14 bases. The germline gives CDR1 LNHNV, CDR2 YYDKDF (reference sequence). CDR3 length: 15 amino acids. The ends lost 5 bases at V and 3 bases at J; junction bases unmatched: 3. The CDR3 here is CATSGGTSGSYEQYF. CDR3 DNA: TGTGCCACCAGCGGCGGGACTAGCGGGAGCTACGAGCAGTACTTC.

V is TRBV7-2 and J is TRBJ2-4, with TRBD2 identical over 13 bases. This CDR3 is built from 15 residues. Germline lookup yields CDR1 SGHTA and CDR2 FQGNSA. The J segment lost 9 bases and the V segment lost 5 bases, leaving 7 bases of the junction unmatched. CDR3 DNA: TGTGCCAGCAGCGGAATCCGGACTAGCGGGGGCATTCAGTACTTC. It specifies CASSGIRTSGGIQYF.

As regards this clone: This specimen includes other DNA sequences encoding the same CDR3. V usage is TRBV19 and J usage is TRBJ2-2; weak D call: TRBD1 (5 bases). V dropped 5 bases and J dropped 3 bases, with 10 bases sitting between them. From germline, CDR1 is LNHDA and CDR2 SQIVND (reference sequence). This CDR3 has 14 amino acids. The CDR3 DNA reads as TGTGCCAGTAGTTTGGGGCAGGACACCGGGGAGCTGTTTTTT. As protein: CASSLGQDTGELFF.

J is TRBJ1-2 and V is TRBV9; D remains ambiguous. The ends were cut back, 3 bases at V and 5 bases at J, with 8 bases in the middle. CDR1 SGDLS and CDR2 YYNGEE come from the germline V gene. This CDR3 comprises 12 residues. As DNA, the CDR3 is TGTGCCAGCAGCGAGGCCCCATATGGCTACACCTTC. Encoded protein: CASSEAPYGYTF.

This clone was counted between two and nine times. V and J are TRBV19 and TRBJ2-7, with D possibly matching TRBD1 (6 bases). Germline values: CDR1 LNHDA, CDR2 SQIVND (reference sequence). V lost 6 bases and J 3 bases, leaving 9 bases between the germline ends. The CDR3 covers 12 residues. In nucleotides, the CDR3 is TGTGCCAGTAGGGGACATCTCTACGAGCAGTACTTC. Translation gives CASRGHLYEQYF. The full variable domain, rest sourced from reference TRBV19 and TRBJ2-7, is DGGITQSPKYLFRKEGQNVTLSCEQNLNHDAMYWYRQDPGQGLRLIYYSQIVNDFQKGDIAEGYSVSREKKESFPLTVTSAQKNPTAFYLCASRGHLYEQYFGPGTRLTVT.

The table lists this clone with a count of one. The rearrangement links TRBV30 to TRBJ1-2; D perhaps matches TRBD1 (5 bases). CDR3 length equals 15 residues. The V gene's germline CDR1 is GTSNPN and CDR2 SVGIG (reference sequence). V was trimmed by 5 bases and J by 4 bases, leaving 20 bases between them. The CDR3 here is CAWSSEGSGGYGYTF. In DNA, the CDR3 is TGTGCCTGGTCGTCGGAGGGGAGTGGGGGCTATGGCTACACCTTC. Full variable domain (remainder filled in from reference TRBV30 and TRBJ1-2): SQTIHQWPATLVQPVGSPLSLECTVEGTSNPNLYWYRQAAGRGLQLLFYSVGIGQISSEVPQNLSASRPQDRQFILSSKKLLLSDSGFYLCAWSSEGSGGYGYTFGSGTRLTVV.

The chain uses TRBV28 and TRBJ2-2; D is undetermined. V was clipped by 7 bases and J by 6 bases, with 9 bases between them. Germline values: CDR1 MDHEN, CDR2 SYDVKM. The CDR3 sequence is 12 residues long. Written as DNA, the CDR3 is TGTGCCAGCACCCCGGCGCCCGGGGAGCTGTTTTTT. Its translation is CASTPAPGELFF. The full variable domain, in which reference TRBV28 and TRBJ2-2 provide the parts outside the CDR3, is DVKVTQSSRYLVKRTGEKVFLECVQDMDHENMFWYRQDPGLGLRLIYFSYDVKMKEKGDIPEGYSVSREKKERFSLILESASTNQTSMYLCASTPAPGELFFGEGSRLTVL.

The gene calls are TRBV7-2 and TRBJ1-1, with D unresolved. This CDR3 is built from 14 residues. With 0 bases removed from V and 1 base from J, the gap between germline ends came to 6 bases. Germline-derived CDR1 and CDR2 are SGHTA and FQGNSA. CDR3: CASSLALGNTEAFF. The CDR3 DNA reads TGTGCCAGCAGCTTAGCGCTGGGGAACACTGAAGCTTTCTTT.

V is TRBV2 and J is TRBJ1-1; 7 nucleotides line up with TRBD1. The V segment lost 11 bases and the J segment 0 bases; nucleotides outside the gene matches: 6. The CDR3 covers 13 residues. Germline-derived CDR1 and CDR2 are SNHLY and FYNNEI. The CDR3 region has the DNA TGTGCCTCCCACAGGGGATTGAACACTGAAGCTTTCTTT. It translates to CASHRGLNTEAFF. The full variable domain, completed using reference TRBV2 and TRBJ1-1, is EPEVTQTPSHQVTQMGQEVILRCVPISNHLYFYWYRQILGQKVEFLVSFYNNEISEKSEIFDDQFSVERPDGSNFTLKIRSTKLEDSAMYFCASHRGLNTEAFFGQGTRLTVV.

This chain joins TRBV5-1 and TRBJ2-5; 7 nucleotides line up with TRBD1. Germline V CDR1 and CDR2: SGHRS, YFSETQ. V was pared by 0 bases and J by 2 bases, with 1 base of the junction left unmatched. CDR3 length: 14 amino acids. This chain's CDR3 is CASSLAGQQETQYF. Written as DNA, the CDR3 is TGCGCCAGCAGCTTGGCGGGACAGCAAGAGACCCAGTACTTC. Together with reference TRBV5-1 and TRBJ2-5, the CDR3 gives the full variable domain: KAGVTQTPRYLIKTRGQQVTLSCSPISGHRSVSWYQQTPGQGLQFLFEYFSETQRNKGNFPGRFSGRQFSNSRSEMNVSTLELGDSALYLCASSLAGQQETQYFGPGTRLLVL.

The J gene is TRBJ2-7, the V gene TRBV28, with 10 bases lining up with TRBD1. V shed 3 bases and J 4 bases; nucleotides not matched to a gene: 6. The CDR3 has 15 amino acids. Germline values: CDR1 MDHEN, CDR2 SYDVKM. CDR3 DNA sequence: TGTGCCAGCAGTTTCCCGGGACAGGGGATGTACGAGCAGTACTTC. As protein: CASSFPGQGMYEQYF.

This clone was seen just once. CDR3: CASTLESGGGTYEQYF. Written as DNA, the CDR3 is TGTGCCAGTACCCTAGAATCCGGGGGGGGTACCTACGAGCAGTACTTC. The rearrangement links TRBV19 to TRBJ2-7, with TRBD2 identical over 8 bases. The CDR3 sequence is 16 residues long. V trimming: 7 bases; J trimming: 2 bases; junction bases outside the gene matches: 13. Germline V CDR1 and CDR2: LNHDA, SQIVND (reference sequence).

This chain links TRBV7-8 with TRBJ2-7; D might be TRBD1 (5 bases). Germline values: CDR1 SGHVS, CDR2 FQNEAQ. With 4 bases removed from V and 4 bases from J, the gap between germline ends came to 11 bases. This CDR3 is 13 amino acids long. CDR3 DNA: TGTGCCAGCAGCTCAAAGACAGTGTACGAGCAGTACTTC. Its translation: CASSSKTVYEQYF. The variable domain in full, with the rest retrieved from reference TRBV7-8 and TRBJ2-7, is GAGVSQSPRYKVAKRGQDVALRCDPISGHVSLFWYQQALGQGPEFLTYFQNEAQLDKSGLPSDRFFAERPEGSVSTLKIQRTQQEDSAVYLCASSSKTVYEQYFGPGTRLTVT.

This clone was seen once. The rearrangement uses TRBV29-1 and TRBJ2-1; 10 bases agree with TRBD1. J gave up 6 bases and V 1 base, and 9 bases lay outside the gene matches. The CDR3 totals 16 residues. Germline V lookup: CDR1 SQVTM, CDR2 ANQGSEA. CDR3 loop: CSVEGNDRGRINEQFF. In DNA form, the CDR3 reads TGCAGCGTTGAAGGGAACGACAGGGGGCGCATCAATGAGCAGTTCTTC.

This chain links TRBV11-2 with TRBJ2-7; weak D call: TRBD2 (6 bases). Between the trimmed V and J ends, which lost 3 bases and 6 bases, there was a span of 15 bases. Germline V gene sequence: CDR1 SGHAT, CDR2 FQNNGV. The CDR3 is made up of 14 amino acids. CDR3 sequence: CASSFGGPRSEQYF. CDR3 DNA: TGTGCCAGCAGCTTCGGAGGGCCGAGGAGCGAGCAGTACTTC.

V gene TRBV20-1 combines with J gene TRBJ1-2, with TRBD1 matching over 7 bases. With V trimmed by 7 bases and J by 8 bases, 7 bases remained unmatched. The length of the CDR3 is 11 residues. CDR1 and CDR2 (germline): DFQATT, SNEGSKA (reference sequence). CDR3: CSGSTGLGYTF. The CDR3 DNA is TGCAGTGGATCGACAGGGTTGGGCTACACCTTC.

A word on this clone: This CDR3 is also generated by other DNA sequences in the sample. V gene TRBV5-4 combines with J gene TRBJ1-5, with D hard to call. This CDR3 has 12 amino acids. Germline values: CDR1 SGHNT, CDR2 YYREEE (reference sequence). Trimming removed 0 bases at V and 4 bases at J, with 2 bases between. The CDR3: CASSLDNQPQHF. In nucleotides, the CDR3 is TGTGCCAGCAGCTTGGATAATCAGCCCCAGCATTTT.

The chain's CDR3 is CASSPLTGYTF. The CDR3 DNA reads as TGTGCCAGCAGCCCGTTAACCGGCTACACCTTC. The chain couples TRBV7-2 to TRBJ1-2, with D hard to call. V was pared by 5 bases and J by 8 bases, with 9 bases between. This CDR3 is built from 11 residues. Per the germline V gene, CDR1 is SGHTA and CDR2 is FQGNSA.

This clone was detected only a few times. The chain has TRBV2 and TRBJ2-7; maybe TRBD1 (6 bases). CDR3 size: 11 residues. Germline CDR1 SNHLY, CDR2 FYNNEI. V lost 9 bases to trimming and J lost 2 bases, with 8 bases between them. The CDR3 region has the DNA TGTGCCAGTACAGGGCCCTACGAGCAGTACTTC. Its translation: CASTGPYEQYF.

This chain joins TRBV28 and TRBJ2-7, with D unclear. CDR3 length: 14 residues. CDR1 and CDR2 from the germline V gene are MDHEN and SYDVKM. The V end lost 4 bases, the J end lost 5 bases, and 15 bases lay between the germline ends. CDR3 DNA sequence: TGTGCCAGCAGTTCGGGTTCGCCTAAGGACGAGCAGTACTTC. Protein sequence: CASSSGSPKDEQYF. The variable domain in full, with the rest retrieved from reference TRBV28 and TRBJ2-7, is DVKVTQSSRYLVKRTGEKVFLECVQDMDHENMFWYRQDPGLGLRLIYFSYDVKMKEKGDIPEGYSVSREKKERFSLILESASTNQTSMYLCASSSGSPKDEQYFGPGTRLTVT.

By sample fraction, this clone is medium-sized. V and J are TRBV5-1 and TRBJ2-5; 11 bases match TRBD2. Germline CDR1 and CDR2: SGHRS and YFSETQ. The CDR3 has 16 residues. The trim removed 4 bases at V and 4 bases at J, leaving 9 bases unmatched. The CDR3 protein is CASSPPGLAGLETQYF. The DNA for the CDR3 is TGCGCCAGCAGCCCGCCAGGACTAGCGGGTTTAGAGACCCAGTACTTC.

This rearrangement joins TRBV6-5 to TRBJ2-7; 7 bases match TRBD2. The length of the CDR3 is 15 residues. With V trimmed by 8 bases and J by 3 bases, 13 bases remained unmatched. CDR1 is MNHEY and CDR2 is SVGAGI in the germline V gene. CDR3 coding DNA: TGTGCCAGCTTGCCCTTAGCGGGCACGGGCTACGAGCAGTACTTC. Amino acids: CASLPLAGTGYEQYF.

The rearrangement links TRBV6-1 to TRBJ1-4, with no clear D. This CDR3 is built from 14 residues. The ends were cut back, 11 bases at V and 4 bases at J, with 17 bases in the middle. Germline CDR1 MNHNS, CDR2 SASEGT. The CDR3 DNA follows: TGTGCCTGCGAAGGGCAGGCCTTTAATGAAAAACTGTTTTTT. Translated, it gives CACEGQAFNEKLFF.

The rearrangement links TRBV7-2 to TRBJ2-2; 7 bases match TRBD1. V trimming: 8 bases; J trimming: 3 bases; junction bases outside the gene matches: 6. CDR1 SGHTA and CDR2 FQGNSA come from the germline V gene. There are 14 residues in the CDR3. Here the CDR3 reads CASGRDRHTGELFF. The CDR3 DNA sequence: TGTGCCAGCGGCAGGGACAGACACACCGGGGAGCTGTTTTTT.

The V gene is TRBV19, the J gene TRBJ2-1; D uncertain. CDR1 is LNHDA, CDR2 SQIVND, per germline (reference sequence). V was cut by 0 bases and J by 4 bases, with 7 bases left in between. This CDR3 is 14 amino acids long. The CDR3 loop is CASSIDRAYNEQFF. For the CDR3, the DNA is TGTGCCAGTAGTATAGATAGGGCGTACAATGAGCAGTTCTTC.

This chain links TRBV19 with TRBJ2-2; D unresolved. Trimming removed 6 bases from V and 0 bases from J, with 11 bases in between. The CDR3 sequence is 15 residues long. Germline assignment: CDR1 LNHDA and CDR2 SQIVND (reference sequence). This chain's CDR3 is CASRFQAANTGELFF. The CDR3 DNA reads TGTGCCAGTAGGTTTCAGGCCGCGAACACCGGGGAGCTGTTTTTT.

This clone came up once. The chain couples TRBV5-8 to TRBJ1-2, with 10 bases lining up with TRBD1. The ends lost 3 bases at V and 4 bases at J; junction bases unmatched: 6. The CDR3 length is 15 residues. CDR1 is SGHTS, CDR2 YDEGEE, per germline. The CDR3 loop reads CASSSWTGGVYGYTF. The CDR3 DNA reads TGTGCCAGCAGCTCCTGGACAGGGGGAGTCTATGGCTACACCTTC.

The chain joins TRBV30 to TRBJ2-7; perhaps TRBD1 as D (6 bases). From germline, CDR1 is GTSNPN and CDR2 SVGIG (reference sequence). The CDR3 is 17 amino acids. Trimming shortened V by 0 bases and J by 6 bases, and 24 bases separated the two germline ends. The CDR3 here is CAWSVWQGWGSLSEQYF. CDR3 coding DNA: TGTGCCTGGAGTGTATGGCAGGGGTGGGGTTCCTTATCCGAGCAGTACTTC.

V gene TRBV27 combines with J gene TRBJ2-5; no clear D. Germline CDR1 reads MNHEY; CDR2 reads SMNVEV (reference sequence). This CDR3 has 15 amino acids. Trimming removed 8 bases at V and 0 bases at J, with 16 bases between. The CDR3 protein is CASSTWLTYQETQYF. Here the CDR3 DNA reads TGTGCCAGCTCCACCTGGCTGACGTACCAAGAGACCCAGTACTTC.

This CDR3 reads CASSLEGTEKETQYF. The CDR3 nucleotides are TGCGCCAGCAGCTTGGAGGGGACAGAAAAAGAGACCCAGTACTTC. The chain couples TRBV5-1 to TRBJ2-5; 7 nucleotides match TRBD1. Germline CDR1 SGHRS, CDR2 YFSETQ. The CDR3 sequence is 15 residues long. V dropped 0 bases and J dropped 3; count of bases not matched to a gene: 5.

The genes are TRBV28 and TRBJ2-7; TRBD1 might be the D (6 bases). The CDR3 consists of 12 residues. V lost 8 bases and J lost 5, with 13 bases in between. Germline V gives CDR1 MDHEN, CDR2 SYDVKM. CDR3 bases: TGTGCCAGCGCACAGGGCCCAGACGAGCAGTACTTC. It translates to CASAQGPDEQYF.

The V gene is TRBV6-5, the J gene TRBJ2-7; TRBD1 matches 9 bases. Trimming at V came to 6 bases and at J to 5 bases, leaving 11 bases not matched to a gene. The CDR3 runs 15 residues. Germline loops: CDR1 MNHEY, CDR2 SVGAGI. The CDR3 spells CASSPLVTGGNEQYF. The CDR3 DNA reads as TGTGCCAGCAGCCCCCTAGTGACAGGGGGTAACGAGCAGTACTTC.